The 15 T cell receptor beta chains below all came from one sample that was sequenced in a study of blood T cell repertoires in COVID-19. Produced via immunoSEQ multiplex PCR; TCRdb's table is partial and in-frame only. The sample yields about 270,000 clones, around 90% seen once. The sample comprised PBMCs or T cells enriched from blood (not recorded which). The receptors derive from a woman aged 40 to 50 with acute COVID-19.

The chain joins TRBV7-2 to TRBJ1-2; weak D call: TRBD1 (6 bases). Trimming took 1 base from V and 8 from J, leaving 11 bases between them. Germline CDR1 SGHTA, CDR2 FQGNSA. The CDR3 extends over 13 amino acids. CDR3 nucleotides: TGTGCCAGCAGCTTAGGTACAGGGATCGGCTACACCTTC. It translates to CASSLGTGIGYTF.

The chain is built from TRBV19 and TRBJ1-2; 9 nucleotides line up with TRBD1. The V and J ends lost 5 bases and 2 bases, in that order; junction bases with no gene match: 6. Germline-derived CDR1 and CDR2 are LNHDA and SQIVND (reference sequence). The CDR3 spans 15 residues. The CDR3 sequence: CASSSRQGGNYGYTF. CDR3 in DNA: TGTGCCAGTAGTTCTCGACAGGGGGGGAACTATGGCTACACCTTC.

The chain joins TRBV7-2 to TRBJ2-7; TRBD2 matches at 9 bases. The germline V gene has CDR1 SGHTA and CDR2 FQGNSA. This CDR3 region has 15 residues. The trim removed 3 bases at V and 5 bases at J, leaving 8 bases unmatched. The DNA for the CDR3 is TGTGCCAGCAGCTTTAATGTAGCGGGAGCCCACGAGCAGTACTTC. Protein: CASSFNVAGAHEQYF.

This clone came up once. The CDR3 DNA reads TGCAGCGTTGAAATCCCCGGGACAGGGCCGGAGACCCAGTACTTC. The encoded protein is CSVEIPGTGPETQYF. The chain joins TRBV29-1 to TRBJ2-5; 9 bases match TRBD1. The CDR3 length is 15 residues. V was pared by 2 bases and J by 5 bases, with 9 bases of the junction left unmatched. Germline loops: CDR1 SQVTM, CDR2 ANQGSEA. Full variable domain (outside the CDR3, taken from reference TRBV29-1 and TRBJ2-5): SAVISQKPSRDICQRGTSLTIQCQVDSQVTMMFWYRQQPGQSLTLIATANQGSEATYESGFVIDKFPISRPNLTFSTLTVSNMSPEDSSIYLCSVEIPGTGPETQYFGPGTRLLVL.

The V and J genes are TRBV6-5 and TRBJ1-2; 7 bases map to TRBD1. Germline CDR1 reads MNHEY; CDR2 reads SVGAGI. The CDR3 sequence is 11 residues long. V trimming: 6 bases; J trimming: 8 bases; junction bases outside the gene matches: 3. CDR3: CASRQGLGYTF. CDR3 coding DNA: TGTGCCAGCAGACAGGGGTTGGGCTACACCTTC.

V is TRBV15 and J is TRBJ2-2; the D gene is possibly TRBD2 (5 bases). The CDR3 has 16 residues. The germline gives CDR1 LNHNV, CDR2 YYDKDF (reference sequence). Between the trimmed V and J ends, which lost 1 base and 0 bases, there was a span of 9 bases. The CDR3 DNA follows: TGTGCCACCAGCAGAGGTTCCGGGGCGAACACCGGGGAGCTGTTTTTT. This encodes CATSRGSGANTGELFF.

The chain uses TRBV20-1 and TRBJ1-1, with D unresolved. V was shortened by 3 bases and J by 1 base, with 6 bases between the two germline ends. The CDR3 consists of 12 residues. Germline values: CDR1 DFQATT, CDR2 SNEGSKA (reference sequence). The CDR3 bases are TGCAGTGCTAGTGGGCAGAACACTGAAGCTTTCTTT. Translating gives CSASGQNTEAFF.

The V gene is TRBV4-3, the J gene TRBJ2-1; TRBD2 is a possible D gene (6 bases). The germline V gene encodes CDR1 LGHNA and CDR2 YSLEER. Trimming took off 5 bases at V and 8 bases at J, with 22 bases between the two ends. The CDR3 covers 16 residues. The CDR3 is CASSRTPRLGSDEQFF. The CDR3 DNA reads TGCGCCAGCAGCAGAACACCCCGACTAGGATCGGATGAGCAGTTCTTC.

This chain connects TRBV19 to TRBJ1-1; D is perhaps TRBD1 (6 bases). This CDR3 has 16 residues. CDR1 and CDR2 (germline): LNHDA, SQIVND (reference sequence). Trimming pared 3 bases from V and 0 bases from J, leaving 14 bases between. CDR3 residues: CASSIGAGAMNTEAFF. The CDR3 DNA sequence: TGTGCCAGTAGTATCGGGGCAGGGGCTATGAACACTGAAGCTTTCTTT. Full variable domain (rest looked up from reference TRBV19 and TRBJ1-1): DGGITQSPKYLFRKEGQNVTLSCEQNLNHDAMYWYRQDPGQGLRLIYYSQIVNDFQKGDIAEGYSVSREKKESFPLTVTSAQKNPTAFYLCASSIGAGAMNTEAFFGQGTRLTVV.

The J gene is TRBJ2-1, the V gene TRBV20-1; the D gene is possibly TRBD2 (5 bases). The CDR3 has 15 residues. V lost 3 bases and J lost 8, with 20 bases in between. Germline V gene lookup returns CDR1 DFQATT and CDR2 SNEGSKA (reference sequence). CDR3 residues: CSASVTSWVVDEQFF. The CDR3 DNA sequence: TGCAGTGCTAGTGTTACTAGTTGGGTAGTGGATGAGCAGTTCTTC.

The rearrangement joins TRBV7-2 to TRBJ2-1; tentatively, D is TRBD2 (6 bases). The V and J ends lost 2 bases and 8 bases respectively, with 16 bases between them. This CDR3 contains 15 residues. The germline gives CDR1 SGHTA, CDR2 FQGNSA. CDR3 coding DNA: TGTGCCAGCAGCTTAAGCGGGTCGGTTTTGGATGAGCAGTTCTTC. This translates into CASSLSGSVLDEQFF.

This clone appeared a single time. This chain connects TRBV7-8 to TRBJ2-7, with TRBD1 matching 8 bases. The V gene end was trimmed by 1 base and the J gene end by 0 bases; junction bases not matched to a gene: 2. This CDR3 has 15 amino acids. Looked up from germline, CDR1 is SGHVS and CDR2 is FQNEAQ. CDR3 sequence (DNA): TGTGCCAGCAGCTTAGGACAGGGGCTCTCCTACGAGCAGTACTTC. Translating gives CASSLGQGLSYEQYF. Using reference TRBV7-8 and TRBJ2-7 for the parts outside the CDR3, the full variable domain is GAGVSQSPRYKVAKRGQDVALRCDPISGHVSLFWYQQALGQGPEFLTYFQNEAQLDKSGLPSDRFFAERPEGSVSTLKIQRTQQEDSAVYLCASSLGQGLSYEQYFGPGTRLTVT.

The rearrangement uses TRBV24-1 and TRBJ2-1, with D tentatively TRBD1 (6 bases). Germline V gene data show CDR1 as KGHDR and CDR2 as SFDVKD. The CDR3 is made up of 15 amino acids. Between the trimmed V and J ends, which lost 2 bases and 2 bases, there was a span of 9 bases. CDR3 amino acids: CATSDYGTTYNEQFF. CDR3 nucleotide sequence: TGTGCCACCAGTGATTATGGGACAACCTACAATGAGCAGTTCTTC.

This chain uses TRBV29-1 with TRBJ1-2, with D possibly being TRBD1 (6 bases). With 6 bases removed from V and 2 bases from J, the gap between germline ends came to 10 bases. Germline values: CDR1 SQVTM, CDR2 ANQGSEA. This CDR3 is built from 12 residues. CDR3 DNA: TGCAGCGTCGCCCAGGGGAACTATGGCTACACCTTC. Translating it yields CSVAQGNYGYTF. The full variable domain, completed using reference TRBV29-1 and TRBJ1-2, is SAVISQKPSRDICQRGTSLTIQCQVDSQVTMMFWYRQQPGQSLTLIATANQGSEATYESGFVIDKFPISRPNLTFSTLTVSNMSPEDSSIYLCSVAQGNYGYTFGSGTRLTVV.

The J gene is TRBJ2-2, the V gene TRBV10-3; TRBD1 might be the D (5 bases). CDR1 and CDR2 from the germline V gene are ENHRY and SYGVKD. The CDR3 consists of 16 residues. V lost 3 bases, J lost 1 base, and 12 bases lay in between. In nucleotides, the CDR3 is TGTGCCATCAGTGAATCGTGGCAGGGGAACACCGGGGAGCTGTTTTTT. Its translation is CAISESWQGNTGELFF.